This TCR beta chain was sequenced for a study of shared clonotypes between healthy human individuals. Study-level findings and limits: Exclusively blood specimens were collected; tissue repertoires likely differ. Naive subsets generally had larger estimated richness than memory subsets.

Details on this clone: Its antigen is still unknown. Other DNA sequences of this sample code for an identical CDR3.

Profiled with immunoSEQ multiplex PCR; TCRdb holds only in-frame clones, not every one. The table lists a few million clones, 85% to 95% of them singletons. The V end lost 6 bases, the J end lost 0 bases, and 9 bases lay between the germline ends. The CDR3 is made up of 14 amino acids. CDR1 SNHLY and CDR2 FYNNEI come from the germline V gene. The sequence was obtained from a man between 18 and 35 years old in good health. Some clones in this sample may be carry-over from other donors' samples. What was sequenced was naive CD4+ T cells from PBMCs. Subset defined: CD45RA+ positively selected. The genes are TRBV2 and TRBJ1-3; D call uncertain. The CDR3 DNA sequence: TGTGCCAGCAGAACCCCGAGCTCTGGAAACACCATATATTTT. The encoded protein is CASRTPSSGNTIYF.